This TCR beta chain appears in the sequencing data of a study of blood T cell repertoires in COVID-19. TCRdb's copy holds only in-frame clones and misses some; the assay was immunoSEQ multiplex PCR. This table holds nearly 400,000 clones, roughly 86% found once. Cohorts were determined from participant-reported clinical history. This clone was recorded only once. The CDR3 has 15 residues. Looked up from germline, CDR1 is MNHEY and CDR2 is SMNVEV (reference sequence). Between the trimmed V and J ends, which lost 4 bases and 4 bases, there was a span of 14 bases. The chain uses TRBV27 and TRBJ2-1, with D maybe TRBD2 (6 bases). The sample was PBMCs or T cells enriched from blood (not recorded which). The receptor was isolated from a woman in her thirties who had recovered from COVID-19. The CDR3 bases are TGTGCCAGCAGTTATCAGCGGGTTTTGTACAATGAGCAGTTCTTC. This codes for CASSYQRVLYNEQFF.